Listed here are 14 T cell receptor beta chains from one sample, sequenced in a study of tumor-infiltrating lymphocytes in primary liver carcinoma. From around 500 ng of total RNA, TCR beta-specific cDNA was reverse-transcribed using a constant-region primer. Construction of TCR beta libraries relied on three successive nested multiplex PCR rounds employing slightly modified ARM-PCR. Use of TRBV1-TRBV30 forward primers with a C-beta reverse primer characterized the first two PCR rounds, which lasted about 10 cycles each. TCRdb fed the multiplex PCR reads into MiXCR, producing one record per CDR3 protein. The sample holds 90,000 to 100,000 distinct CDR3 sequences, more than 60% seen once. The roughly 20-31 mg bulk tissue piece was not sorted before simultaneous RNA and DNA extraction. Sequencing used liver tumor tissue from sampling region 5. As for subset: tumor region T5, tumor centre. These receptors were obtained from a woman aged 55 to 70 with primary liver carcinoma and hepatitis B virus infection.

Ten or more counts support this clonotype. V and J are TRBV7-9 and TRBJ2-1; perhaps TRBD1 as D (5 bases). Per the germline V gene, CDR1 is SEHNR and CDR2 is FQNEAQ (reference sequence). V shed 5 bases and J shed 0 bases, with 8 bases lying between them. This CDR3 region has 14 residues. This CDR3 is CASSVQVSYNEQFF. The CDR3 DNA follows: TGTGCCAGCAGCGTACAGGTCTCCTACAATGAGCAGTTCTTC.

The chain couples TRBV11-2 to TRBJ2-4; TRBD2 matches at 7 bases. Germline V CDR1 and CDR2: SGHAT, FQNNGV. The CDR3 contains 17 residues. Trimming at V came to 0 bases and at J to 7 bases, leaving 12 bases not matched to a gene. DNA of the CDR3: TGTGCCAGCAGCTTAGAGTGTAGGGGACTGCGGGGGAACATTCAGTACTTC. Protein: CASSLECRGLRGNIQYF.

This clonotype occurred once. A read error may produce the germline difference seen at one junction end. The chain couples TRBV11-3 to TRBJ2-4; D may be TRBD1 or TRBD2 (5 bases each). Germline V gene sequence: CDR1 SGHNT, CDR2 YENEEA. The length of the CDR3 is 15 residues. The DNA of the CDR3 is TGTGCCAGCAACTTCGAGGGGACCCGCAAAAACATTCGGTACTTC. Its translation: CASNFEGTRKNIRYF.

The chain is built from TRBV30 and TRBJ2-2, with D tentatively TRBD1 (6 bases). The CDR3 is 13 residues long. Germline CDR1 and CDR2: GTSNPN and SVGIG (reference sequence). The germline V and J ends were trimmed by 0 bases and 10 bases, with 12 bases remaining between them. CDR3 DNA: TGTGCCTGGAGTGTACAGGGAAGCGAGGAGCTGTTTTTT. Protein product: CAWSVQGSEELFF.

Only one count was recorded for this clonotype. The conserved phenylalanine or tryptophan is not found at the CDR3 terminus, so this likely reflects a read error. The genes are TRBV11-2 and TRBJ2-3, with D possibly matching TRBD2 (7 bases). Per the germline V gene, CDR1 is SGHAT and CDR2 is FQNNGV. The CDR3 covers 15 residues. The CDR3 DNA is TGTGTCAGCAGCACACAGAGGGGGGGCTTAGATACGCAGTATTTG. It is translated as CVSSTQRGGLDTQYL.

The chain links TRBV28 to TRBJ2-3; D not resolved. This CDR3 is 15 amino acids long. CDR1 and CDR2 (germline): MDHEN, SYDVKM. The ends were cut back, 3 bases at V and 1 base at J, with 11 bases in the middle. In DNA, the CDR3 is TGTGCCAGCAGTTTGGAGTTCGGAGGCACAGATACGCAGTATTTT. Amino acids: CASSLEFGGTDTQYF.

For this clonotype: The CDR3 carries no conserved terminal phenylalanine or tryptophan, so it likely arises from a read error. The chain couples TRBV11-2 to TRBJ2-7; 11 positions agree with TRBD2. The CDR3 runs to 15 residues. Germline-derived CDR1 and CDR2 are SGHAT and FQNNGV. CDR3 loop: CAGSLEGSGRAEQYL. CDR3 coding DNA: TGTGCCGGCAGCTTAGAGGGTAGCGGGAGGGCCGAGCAGTACCTC.

About this clonotype itself: This CDR3 is missing its conserved last phenylalanine or tryptophan, likely due to a read error. The V and J genes are TRBV29-1 and TRBJ1-1, with a possible D match to TRBD1 (6 bases). CDR1 and CDR2 from the germline V gene are SQVTM and ANQGSEA. This CDR3 is built from 14 residues. V was pared by 6 bases and J by 4 bases, with 18 bases between. The CDR3 coding sequence is TGCAGCGTGAACAGGGACACTATGGGCACTGAAGCTTTCCTC. Translation: CSVNRDTMGTEAFL.

As to this clonotype: The conserved phenylalanine or tryptophan is not found at the CDR3 terminus, so this likely reflects a read error. This chain joins TRBV6-6 and TRBJ2-3, with a weak D call TRBD2 (8 bases). CDR3 length: 17 residues. With 2 bases removed from V and 2 bases from J, the gap between germline ends came to 17 bases. Germline lookup yields CDR1 MNHNY and CDR2 SVGAGI (reference sequence). The CDR3 sequence: CASSYERGTAFTDTQYL. The CDR3 DNA reads as TGTGCCAGCAGTTACGAGCGGGGGACAGCGTTCACAGATACGCAGTATTTA.

On this clonotype: This could be a read error, since a much larger clone is one nucleotide away. The chain has TRBV5-1 and TRBJ2-1; TRBD2 matches at 10 bases. CDR3 length: 14 residues. Looked up from germline, CDR1 is SGHRS and CDR2 is YFSETQ. The chain's CDR3 is CVSSFKREGNEQFF. The CDR3 nucleotides read TGCGTCAGCAGCTTCAAGCGGGAGGGGAATGAGCAGTTCTTC.

This clonotype was observed at least ten times. J is TRBJ1-2 and V is TRBV29-1, with 9 bases fitting TRBD1. V gave up 8 bases and J gave up 2 bases; unmatched junction bases: 3. The CDR3 contains 12 residues. Germline-derived CDR1 and CDR2 are SQVTM and ANQGSEA. CDR3 sequence (DNA): TGCAGCCCCGGGACAGGGAACTATGGCTACACCTTC. Protein product: CSPGTGNYGYTF.

Details on this clonotype: Given the absence of the conserved phenylalanine or tryptophan at the CDR3 end, a read error is likely. The rearrangement links TRBV6-1 to TRBJ1-2; a weak D match, TRBD1 (5 bases). CDR3 length: 13 residues. CDR1 is MNHNS and CDR2 is SASEGT in the germline V gene. The CDR3 loop reads CVSSEQETYGYTI. CDR3 in DNA: TGTGTCAGCAGTGAACAGGAAACCTATGGCTACACCATC.

Regarding this clonotype: One end of the junction varies from germline; a read error may be responsible. This rearrangement joins TRBV7-8 to TRBJ2-5; the D gene could be TRBD1 or TRBD2 (6 bases each). This CDR3 comprises 18 residues. Germline CDR1 and CDR2: SGHVS and FQNEAQ. The CDR3 sequence: CASSPIGLARGGGKTQYF. For the CDR3, the DNA is TGTGCCAGCAGCCCTATCGGGCTAGCGAGAGGAGGGGGGAAGACCCAATACTTC.

Of note for this clonotype: One end of the junction is discordant with germline, which a read error may explain. The chain combines TRBV14 with TRBJ2-1; TRBD1 matches at 9 bases. The CDR3 has 14 residues. The germline gives CDR1 SGHDN, CDR2 FVKESK. CDR3 region: CASGPLGQGYEQFF. The CDR3 nucleotides read TGTGCCAGCGGCCCCCTGGGACAGGGATACGAGCAATTCTTC.